This TCR beta chain was documented in a study of blood T cell repertoires in COVID-19. Germline V CDR1 and CDR2: SNHLY, FYNNEI. The CDR3 sequence is 14 residues long. V trimming: 6 bases; J trimming: 2 bases; junction bases outside the gene matches: 1. TCRdb's table, derived via immunoSEQ multiplex PCR, lists solely in-frame clones and lacks some. Counted here are about 120,000 clones, roughly three quarters occurring once; the ten biggest clones make up roughly 4.3%. The V and J genes are TRBV2 and TRBJ2-1, with 10 bases that match TRBD2. Sequencing was performed on peripheral blood. The clonotype comes from a woman aged 80 or over with acute or convalescent COVID-19. DNA for the CDR3: TGTGCCAGCAGCAGCGGGGGGGCCTACAATGAGCAGTTCTTC. It encodes CASSSGGAYNEQFF. The full variable domain, with the rest looked up from reference TRBV2 and TRBJ2-1, is EPEVTQTPSHQVTQMGQEVILRCVPISNHLYFYWYRQILGQKVEFLVSFYNNEISEKSEIFDDQFSVERPDGSNFTLKIRSTKLEDSAMYFCASSSGGAYNEQFFGPGTRLTVL.